This T cell receptor beta chain was documented in a study of blood T cell repertoires in COVID-19 (dated by TCRdb to 2020 to 2021). Background for the entire study: Samples from collaborators originated in the United States, Italy and Spain and spanned both the acute and convalescent phases of COVID-19. The prospective study material was composed of cDNA or gDNA derived from T cells, B-cell-depleted T cells, or PBMCs. The dataset comprised deeply sampled blood TCRbeta repertoires from subjects exposed to, actively infected with, or recovered from COVID-19. The repertoires were made available in a free public database intended to serve as a resource for research on the immune response to SARS-CoV-2. The samples were drawn from the first 160 participants of the ongoing ImmuneRACE study and from 1,200 or so subjects provided by 6 global collaborators. A de-identified subject ID, COVID-19 status, age in years and sex were almost always included in the sample metadata. Where HLA class I and class II types were available, the types were taken from metadata supplied by the sample provider, not from assay-based typing. Overall results and qualifications from the work: The quantity of clinical and demographic metadata differed by source and by participant and was supplied without curation.

Whole blood was collected in K2EDTA tubes by collaborating institutions according to the institutions' own protocols. For TCRbeta analysis, collaborator samples were shipped as frozen whole blood, as isolated PBMCs, or as DNA extracted from either sample type. V is reduced by 1 base and J by 10 bases, leaving a spacing of 11 bases between them. Including cysteine and phenylalanine, the CDR3 has 13 amino acids. Here the CDR3 DNA is all that survives: 39 bases in frame from base 1. The immunoSEQ Assay, a bias-controlled multiplex PCR, was used to amplify TCRbeta CDR3 regions from genomic DNA. Concerning the study's data processing: The number of nucleated cells in each sample was estimated from the amplification of reference gene primers within the assay. Sequence reads were collapsed and filtered to measure the absolute abundance of every unique TCRbeta CDR3 rearrangement. For each sample, productive Simpson clonality was calculated as the square root of Simpson's diversity index across productive rearrangements. Entries here come from immuneACCESS through TCRdb and include only in-frame sequences with V and J called. Some clones fail to appear in such tables; in the studies checked, an unresolved V gene covers under half of the shortfall, and the cause of the remainder is unknown. V, J and clone size reflect that table, while D and trimming were determined from the DNA. This sample has 150,000 or so clones in its table, and over 70% of those were observed once. The biggest ten clones account for about 6% of the sample.

As to this clone: What this receptor recognizes is not known. No base qualities exist here, and no much larger clone lies one base off it.

Source material: peripheral blood. Recombination connected TRBV12-3 or TRBV12-4 to TRBJ2-1; the D segment could be TRBD2, given 6 matching bases. This TCR derives from a man older than 75 with acute or convalescent COVID-19. The bases read TGTGCCAGCAGTTTAGGACTAGACGCAGAGCAGTTCTTC. Its protein product is CASSLGLDAEQFF.